This T cell receptor beta chain comes out of a study of blood T cell repertoires in COVID-19. Clones were read by immunoSEQ multiplex PCR, and TCRdb kept only the in-frame ones, dropping some. The sample lists about 290,000 clones; roughly 80% were seen once. Germline CDR1 is MNHEY and CDR2 is SMNVEV (reference sequence). The CDR3 length is 16 residues. The ends were cut back, 10 bases at V and 2 bases at J, with 21 bases in the middle. This receptor was identified in a woman aged 45-59 years with active or convalescent COVID-19. The chain carries TRBV27 and TRBJ2-1, with D possibly TRBD2 on 6 matching bases. Sequencing was done on a sample of peripheral blood. CDR3 region: CATHPYAGRTYNEQFF. The CDR3 DNA reads as TGTGCCACCCATCCTTATGCGGGAAGGACCTACAATGAGCAGTTCTTC.